The sequence of this T cell receptor (beta chain) was determined in a study of T-cell memory formation after mild COVID-19. Looking at the study overall: Clusters of TCRs were largely donor specific. General observations from the study: Some clones that responded turned up in pre-infection memory, which suggests that cross-reactive memory joined in.

Germline V lookup: CDR1 SGHTA, CDR2 FQGTGA. V trimming: 5 bases; J trimming: 0 bases; junction bases outside the gene matches: 10. The CDR3 spans 17 residues. Comment on this clonotype: What it binds is unknown.

The authors produced TCR alpha and TCR beta cDNA libraries with sample barcodes and UMIs by 5'RACE using constant-segment primers. TCRdb analysed the 5' RACE reads with MiXCR anew, one entry per CDR3 protein. This table holds more than 250,000 distinct CDR3 sequences, around 15% found once. The chain combines TRBV7-3 with TRBJ2-1; 7 nucleotides align to TRBD1. This clonotype was obtained from a man aged 18 to 29 who had mild COVID-19 (a few samples of this study predate the infection). Cell type and time point are not known. Sequencing was done on a sample of PBMCs or a T cell subset sorted from them (not recorded which). The CDR3 is CASSETGDLSSYNEQFF. As DNA, the CDR3 is TGTGCCAGCAGCGAAACAGGGGACCTCAGCTCCTACAATGAGCAGTTCTTC.